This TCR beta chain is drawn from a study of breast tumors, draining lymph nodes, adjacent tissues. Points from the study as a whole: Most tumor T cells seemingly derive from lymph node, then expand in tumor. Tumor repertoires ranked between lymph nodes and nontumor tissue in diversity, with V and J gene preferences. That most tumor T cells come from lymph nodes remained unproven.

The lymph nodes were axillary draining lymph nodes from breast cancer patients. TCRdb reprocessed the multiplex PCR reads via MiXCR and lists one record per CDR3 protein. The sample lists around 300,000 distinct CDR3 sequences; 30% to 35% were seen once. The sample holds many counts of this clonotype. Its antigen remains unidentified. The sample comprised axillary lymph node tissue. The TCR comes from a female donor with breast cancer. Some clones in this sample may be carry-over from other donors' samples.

CDR3 loop: CASSTGLESQPQHF. CDR3 nucleotides: TGTGCCAGCAGTACAGGGTTGGAAAGTCAGCCCCAGCATTTT. This chain connects TRBV12-3 or TRBV12-4 to TRBJ1-5, with a possible D match to TRBD1 (6 bases). CDR3 length: 14 residues. Trimming left V 5 bases short and J 6 bases short, with 14 bases between.